This T cell receptor beta chain derives from a study of a mutant IDH1 vaccine in newly diagnosed glioma. Study at large: Patients began vaccination 4-6 weeks after radiotherapy alone, or with temozolomide cycles. Therapy received beforehand was radiotherapy, temozolomide, or both, with most patients given both. Week 47 marked visit V13, whereas week 35 marked visit V12.

The germline gives CDR1 MDHEN, CDR2 SYDVKM. With 3 bases removed from V and 1 base from J, the gap between germline ends came to 9 bases. The CDR3 is made up of 14 amino acids. As concerns this clone: The antigen is unknown.

The table came from immunoSEQ multiplex PCR; TCRdb's copy has only in-frame clones and leaves some out. The sample includes almost 95,000 clones, nearly 90% of them seen just once. Time point specified: week 47, end of study. Vaccinated patients received 300 ug of mutant IDH1 20-mer peptide per dose, with topical imiquimod. The astrocytomas were IDH1-mutant, ATRX-negative, and WHO grade 3 or 4. The chain recombines TRBV28 with TRBJ1-1; D gene ambiguous. The specimen was PBMCs, collected from a glioma patient whose treatment included an IDH1 peptide vaccine. The receptor's source is a woman aged 50 to 65 with glioma. In nucleotides, the CDR3 is TGTGCCAGCAGTTTGAACCGAAGGAACACTGAAGCTTTCTTT. Translation gives CASSLNRRNTEAFF.